This TCR beta chain was sequenced in a study of shared clonotypes between healthy human individuals. Study observations and caveats: Sequencing of the sorted subsets was shown by rarefaction to be incomplete despite large depth.

Naive CD8 cells comprised CD45RO-negative, CCR7-positively selected cells, excluding terminally differentiated effector memory CD45RA+ cells. Remarks on this clone: The antigen is undetermined.

TCRdb's table, derived via immunoSEQ multiplex PCR, lists solely in-frame clones and lacks some. Found here are about 820,000 clones, almost 95% of them singletons; the top ten hold about 24%. This CDR3 contains 13 residues. The germline V gene has CDR1 MNHNS and CDR2 SASEGT. Trimming pared 6 bases from V and 10 bases from J, leaving 16 bases between. V is TRBV6-1 and J is TRBJ2-1; D is tentatively TRBD1 or TRBD2 (5 bases each). Input material: naive CD8+ T cells sorted from blood. This sequence originates from a man between 25 and 39 years old in good health. CDR3 region: CASRGDHWEEQFF. The CDR3 DNA reads as TGTGCCAGCAGAGGGGACCATTGGGAAGAGCAGTTCTTC.